This TCR beta chain was captured by sequencing in a study of Graves' ophthalmopathy and Graves' hyperthyroidism. Study as a whole: Peripheral blood was gathered at first diagnosis, ahead of any treatment whatsoever.

Trimming took 3 bases from V and 8 from J; bases not matched to a gene: 10. This CDR3 region has 15 residues. As concerns this clonotype: What it binds is not known.

Amplification targeted the TCR beta CDR3 regions, with RNA transcripts as the source material. After a first-round RT-PCR with HTBI primers, a second-round multiplex PCR was run. TCRdb analysed the multiplex PCR reads with MiXCR anew, one entry per CDR3 protein. The data show about 200,000 distinct CDR3 sequences, 25% to 30% seen once. Study observations and caveats: A majority of expanded thyroid clonotypes exceeding 0.001 frequency were likewise present in blood.

The rearrangement links TRBV12-3 or TRBV12-4 to TRBJ1-2; 9 bases are shared with TRBD1. The sequenced sample was peripheral blood. This TCR was sampled from a man aged 45-60 years with Graves' ophthalmopathy. CDR3 in amino acids: CASSFRTGAFSGYTF. The DNA of the CDR3 is TGTGCCAGCAGTTTTCGGACAGGGGCCTTTTCAGGCTACACCTTC.